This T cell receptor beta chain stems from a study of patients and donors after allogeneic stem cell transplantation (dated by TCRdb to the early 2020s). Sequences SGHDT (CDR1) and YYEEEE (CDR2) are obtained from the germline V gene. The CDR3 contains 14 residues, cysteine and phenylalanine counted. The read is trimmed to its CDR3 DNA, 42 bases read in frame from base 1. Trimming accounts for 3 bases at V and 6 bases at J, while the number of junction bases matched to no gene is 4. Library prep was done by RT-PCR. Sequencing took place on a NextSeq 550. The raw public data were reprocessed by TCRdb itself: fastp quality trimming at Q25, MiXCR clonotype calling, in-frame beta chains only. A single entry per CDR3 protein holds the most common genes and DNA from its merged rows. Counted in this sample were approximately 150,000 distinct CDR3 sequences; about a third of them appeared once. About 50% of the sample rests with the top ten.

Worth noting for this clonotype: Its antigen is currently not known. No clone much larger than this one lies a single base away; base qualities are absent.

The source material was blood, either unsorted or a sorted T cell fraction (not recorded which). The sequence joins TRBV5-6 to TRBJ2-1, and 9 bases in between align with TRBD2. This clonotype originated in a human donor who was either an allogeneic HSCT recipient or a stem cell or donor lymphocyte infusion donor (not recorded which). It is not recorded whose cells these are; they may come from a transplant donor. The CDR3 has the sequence CASSSGLASNEQFF. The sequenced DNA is TGTGCCAGCAGCTCGGGACTAGCCTCCAATGAGCAGTTCTTC.